The 15 T cell receptor beta chains below all came from one sample that was sequenced in a study of blood T cell repertoires in COVID-19. Measured with immunoSEQ multiplex PCR; TCRdb has only the in-frame clones, and not every one. Of 250,000 to 350,000 clones listed, 87% are singletons. Material for sequencing was PBMCs or T cells enriched from blood (not recorded which). The receptors were sampled from a woman in her twenties or thirties who had recovered from COVID-19.

J is TRBJ2-7 and V is TRBV5-1; TRBD2 agrees at 10 bases. Trimming at V came to 4 bases and at J to 3 bases, leaving 4 bases not matched to a gene. The CDR3 covers 14 residues. Germline V lookup: CDR1 SGHRS, CDR2 YFSETQ. DNA of the CDR3: TGCGCCAGCAGCGGTTCTAGCGGGGGCTACGAGCAGTACTTC. Amino acid sequence: CASSGSSGGYEQYF.

V gene TRBV7-3 combines with J gene TRBJ1-2, with TRBD1 matching 10 bases. The CDR3 is 16 amino acids. After removal of 8 bases from V and 0 bases from J, the junction contained 9 bases not matched to a gene. Germline lookup yields CDR1 SGHTA and CDR2 FQGTGA. The CDR3 DNA sequence: TGTGCCAGCGCCGTCGTAGGACAGGGGGCTAACTATGGCTACACCTTC. This gives the protein CASAVVGQGANYGYTF.

This clone was observed once. The V call is TRBV2, the J call TRBJ2-6; TRBD2 aligns across 7 bases. Germline V gives CDR1 SNHLY, CDR2 FYNNEI. V lost 6 bases, J lost 4 bases, and 9 bases stayed unmatched. This CDR3 comprises 16 residues. The CDR3 bases are TGTGCCAGCAGGGGGGGGACCCCATCGGGGGCCAACGTCCTGACTTTC. Its translation is CASRGGTPSGANVLTF.

Concerning this clone: Different DNA sequences within this sample yield the same CDR3. The chain links TRBV6-1 to TRBJ1-1; D remains unclear. Germline V gene data show CDR1 as MNHNS and CDR2 as SASEGT. The CDR3 has 13 residues. The V gene lost 2 bases and the J gene lost 2 bases, with 6 bases spanning the gap. CDR3 nucleotides: TGTGCCAGCAGTGAAACGGGAAACACTGAAGCTTTCTTT. This codes for CASSETGNTEAFF.

Here the CDR3 DNA reads TGTGCCAGCAGCCAGAGCGGACCGTTCAATCAGCCCCAGCATTTT. Its translation: CASSQSGPFNQPQHF. The chain employs TRBV7-8 and TRBJ1-5; D uncertain. Germline V gives CDR1 SGHVS, CDR2 FQNEAQ. Trimming shortened V by 5 bases and J by 3 bases, and 14 bases separated the two germline ends. The length of the CDR3 is 15 residues.

This clone has only a few counts. As DNA, the CDR3 is TGTGCCAGCAGTGATAGTTTACATGAGCAGTTCTTC. Protein sequence: CASSDSLHEQFF. The chain has TRBV27 and TRBJ2-1, with D hard to call. V was cut by 5 bases and J by 8 bases, with 10 bases left in between. CDR1 MNHEY and CDR2 SMNVEV come from the germline V gene (reference sequence). This CDR3 comprises 12 residues.

V gene TRBV29-1 combines with J gene TRBJ1-2, with 12 bases aligning to TRBD1. V was pared by 1 base and J by 5 bases, with 5 bases of the junction left unmatched. Per germline, CDR1 SQVTM and CDR2 ANQGSEA. The CDR3 consists of 15 residues. CDR3: CSVEGGQGARYGYTF. In nucleotides, the CDR3 is TGCAGCGTTGAAGGGGGACAGGGGGCGCGTTATGGCTACACCTTC. Filled out from reference TRBV29-1 and TRBJ1-2, the complete variable domain reads SAVISQKPSRDICQRGTSLTIQCQVDSQVTMMFWYRQQPGQSLTLIATANQGSEATYESGFVIDKFPISRPNLTFSTLTVSNMSPEDSSIYLCSVEGGQGARYGYTFGSGTRLTVV.

This clone showed up just a few times. This rearrangement joins TRBV6-5 to TRBJ1-5; D might be TRBD1 (6 bases). Deletions cut 4 bases from V and 0 bases from J, with 10 bases between. The CDR3 is made up of 15 amino acids. CDR1 MNHEY and CDR2 SVGAGI come from the germline V gene. CDR3 protein: CASSFPGVSNQPQHF. The CDR3 DNA reads TGTGCCAGCAGTTTTCCAGGGGTTAGCAATCAGCCCCAGCATTTT.

The chain carries TRBV7-9 and TRBJ2-7; 12 bases match TRBD2. Germline values: CDR1 SEHNR, CDR2 FQNEAQ (reference sequence). The V gene end was trimmed by 2 bases and the J gene end by 3 bases; junction bases not matched to a gene: 2. The CDR3 runs to 15 residues. The CDR3 region is CASSLRTSGVYEQYF. The CDR3 coding sequence is TGTGCCAGCAGCTTACGGACTAGCGGGGTCTACGAGCAGTACTTC. Together with reference TRBV7-9 and TRBJ2-7, the CDR3 gives the full variable domain: DTGVSQNPRHKITKRGQNVTFRCDPISEHNRLYWYRQTLGQGPEFLTYFQNEAQLEKSRLLSDRFSAERPKGSFSTLEIQRTEQGDSAMYLCASSLRTSGVYEQYFGPGTRLTVT.

The chain carries TRBV19 and TRBJ1-4; D might be TRBD1 (6 bases). The V gene's germline CDR1 is LNHDA and CDR2 SQIVND (reference sequence). This CDR3 has 14 residues. Trimming removed 1 base from V and 4 bases from J, with 7 bases in between. CDR3 sequence (DNA): TGTGCCAGTAGTATAGGGACAGTTAATGAAAAACTGTTTTTT. Protein product: CASSIGTVNEKLFF. The entire variable domain, with the rest obtained from reference TRBV19 and TRBJ1-4, is as follows: DGGITQSPKYLFRKEGQNVTLSCEQNLNHDAMYWYRQDPGQGLRLIYYSQIVNDFQKGDIAEGYSVSREKKESFPLTVTSAQKNPTAFYLCASSIGTVNEKLFFGSGTQLSVL.

The V and J genes are TRBV4-2 and TRBJ1-1, with 7 bases that match TRBD1. Germline V gene data show CDR1 as LGHNA and CDR2 as YNFKEQ. V lost 3 bases to trimming and J lost 0 bases; unmatched junction nucleotides: 10. This CDR3 is built from 17 residues. In DNA, the CDR3 is TGTGCCAGCAGCCAGAGGCAGGGGGGCTCGATGAACACTGAAGCTTTCTTT. Protein sequence: CASSQRQGGSMNTEAFF.

This clone was detected once. This sequence joins TRBV6-5 and TRBJ1-3; D gene ambiguous. Germline CDR1 and CDR2: MNHEY and SVGAGI. CDR3 length: 14 amino acids. Trimming removed 2 bases at V and 0 bases at J, with 5 bases between. CDR3 region: CASSYRSSGNTIYF. In nucleotides, the CDR3 is TGTGCCAGCAGTTACCGGAGCTCTGGAAACACCATATATTTT.

The chain combines TRBV2 with TRBJ1-2; perhaps TRBD1 as D (6 bases). The CDR3 covers 14 residues. V was pared by 7 bases and J by 4 bases, with 16 bases between. Germline V lookup: CDR1 SNHLY, CDR2 FYNNEI. The CDR3 spells CASTRLGAPYGYTF. CDR3 DNA: TGTGCCAGCACCCGGTTGGGGGCTCCCTATGGCTACACCTTC.

The chain carries TRBV11-1 and TRBJ1-1; 7 positions agree with TRBD1. CDR1 is SGHAT and CDR2 is FQDESV in the germline V gene (reference sequence). The CDR3 totals 15 residues. The ends lost 1 base at V and 7 bases at J; junction bases unmatched: 9. The CDR3 reads CASSLENRGKDEAFF. CDR3 DNA sequence: TGTGCCAGCAGCTTAGAGAACAGGGGTAAGGATGAAGCTTTCTTT.

This chain joins TRBV5-1 and TRBJ2-6, with D tentatively TRBD2 (5 bases). This CDR3 is 15 amino acids long. Deletions cut 1 base from V and 2 bases from J, with 7 bases between. In germline, CDR1 is SGHRS, CDR2 YFSETQ. The CDR3 sequence: CASSLTEAGANVLTF. The CDR3 nucleotides are TGCGCCAGCAGCTTGACGGAGGCTGGGGCCAACGTCCTGACTTTC.